This TCR beta chain was recovered during a study of STAT5B mutations in CD4+ large granular lymphocyte leukemia. The repertoire was sequenced with immunoSEQ multiplex PCR; TCRdb's copy has only in-frame clones and lacks some. The sample holds 30,000 or so clones, about 77% seen once. The source is a human donor in good health. The source material was CD4+ T cells from blood buffy coats.

CDR3 amino acids: CASSQDAGFPEKLFF. CDR3 nucleotides: TGCGCCAGCAGCCAAGACGCAGGGTTTCCTGAAAAACTGTTTTTT. The chain is built from TRBV4-3 and TRBJ1-4; a weak D match, TRBD1 (5 bases). Looked up from germline, CDR1 is LGHNA and CDR2 is YSLEER. The CDR3 length is 15 residues. The V end was cut by 0 bases, the J end by 7 bases, with 12 bases between.